Listed below are T cell receptor beta chains from one sample, sequenced in a study of TIL therapy for anti-PD-1-resistant metastatic lung cancer. Clones were sequenced by immunoSEQ multiplex PCR, and TCRdb holds only the in-frame ones, with some missing. The profile shows approximately 53,000 clones, roughly 78% of them singletons. Sequenced material: blood, taken at baseline. All receptors derive from a woman aged 30 to 85 with non-small cell lung cancer. Each CDR3 is given with its conserved first and last residue. A D gene is named only where the DNA matches it firmly. Expanded clones are given a class, and other clones once, few, many or no size at all.

clone size	V gene	D gene	J gene	CDR3 protein	CDR3 DNA
NA	TRBV7-6	NA	TRBJ1-6	CASSFGTLYNSPLHF	TGTGCCAGCAGCTTCGGCACACTTTATAATTCACCCCTCCACTTT
NA	TRBV19	NA	TRBJ2-2	CATKLGNTGELFF	TGTGCCACCAAGCTGGGGAACACCGGGGAGCTGTTTTTT
NA	TRBV6-5	NA	TRBJ1-3	CASSYGFPGSGNTIYF	TGTGCCAGCAGTTACGGGTTTCCGGGCTCTGGAAACACCATATATTTT
NA	TRBV5-1	TRBD1	TRBJ2-1	CASSNGTGRVSEQFF	TGCGCCAGCAGCAATGGGACAGGGAGAGTTTCTGAGCAGTTCTTC
NA	TRBV10-3	TRBD1	TRBJ2-5	CATGQGEETQYF	TGTGCCACGGGACAGGGCGAAGAGACCCAGTACTTC
few	TRBV5-1	NA	TRBJ1-1	CASSFENLNTEAFF	TGCGCCAGCAGCTTCGAAAACCTGAACACTGAAGCTTTCTTT
NA	TRBV28	NA	TRBJ1-2	CASSSPWGGGYTF	TGTGCCAGCAGTAGTCCTTGGGGGGGTGGCTACACCTTC
NA	TRBV29-1	NA	TRBJ1-1	CSVTRDRSMNTEAFF	TGCAGCGTTACCCGCGACAGGTCCATGAACACTGAAGCTTTCTTT
NA	TRBV5-8	NA	TRBJ1-5	CASTPGGASNQPQHF	TGTGCCAGCACCCCGGGGGGGGCTTCGAATCAGCCCCAGCATTTT
NA	TRBV6-1	TRBD1	TRBJ2-2	CASSRDRPTGELFF	TGTGCCAGCTCTCGGGACAGGCCCACCGGGGAGCTGTTTTTT
NA	TRBV5-5	TRBD1	TRBJ2-3	CASSLDRVGQGTADTQYF	TGTGCCAGCAGCTTGGACCGGGTCGGACAGGGGACGGCAGATACGCAGTATTTT
few	TRBV6-1	TRBD1	TRBJ2-2	CASSKDRVRASGELFF	TGTGCCAGCAGTAAAGACAGGGTCAGGGCATCCGGGGAGCTGTTTTTT
NA	TRBV6-5	NA	TRBJ2-2	CASRRLAGTGELFF	TGTGCCAGCAGGAGGCTAGCAGGCACCGGGGAGCTGTTTTTT
NA	TRBV30	NA	TRBJ1-3	CAWSVLLGPGNTIYF	TGTGCCTGGAGTGTACTTTTAGGGCCTGGAAACACCATATATTTT
NA	TRBV9	TRBD2	TRBJ2-1	CASSGSGREADEQFF	TGTGCCAGCAGCGGTAGCGGGAGAGAGGCCGATGAGCAGTTCTTC
NA	TRBV7-9	NA	TRBJ2-7	CASSFGTYEQYF	TGTGCCAGCAGCTTCGGAACCTACGAGCAGTACTTC
NA	TRBV28	NA	TRBJ1-2	CASMVLGGPGQGYTF	TGTGCCAGCATGGTGTTGGGAGGTCCGGGACAAGGCTACACCTTC
NA	TRBV7-9	TRBD2	TRBJ2-7	CASSLTSGDYEQYF	TGTGCCAGCAGCCTGACTAGCGGGGACTACGAGCAGTACTTC
few	TRBV5-1	TRBD1	TRBJ1-3	CASSLQGASGNTIYF	TGCGCCAGCAGCTTACAGGGGGCCTCTGGAAACACCATATATTTT
NA	TRBV6-1	NA	TRBJ2-5	CASSEAQPRGETQYF	TGTGCCAGCAGTGAAGCACAGCCAAGGGGGGAGACCCAGTACTTC
NA	TRBV5-1	TRBD2	TRBJ2-3	CASSSPRETGDTQYF	TGCGCCAGCAGCTCGCCGCGGGAGACCGGGGATACGCAGTATTTT
once	TRBV5-6	NA	TRBJ1-1	CASSTYKTGMNTEAFF	TGTGCCAGCAGCACCTATAAGACAGGCATGAACACTGAAGCTTTCTTT
NA	TRBV9	NA	TRBJ1-2	CASSVTGNYGYTF	TGTGCCAGCAGCGTAACAGGGAACTATGGCTACACCTTC
few	TRBV7-2	NA	TRBJ1-1	CASSLWTVEAFF	TGTGCCAGCAGCTTGTGGACAGTGGAAGCTTTCTTT
NA	TRBV15	NA	TRBJ2-5	CATSRETGWAETQYF	TGTGCCACCAGCAGAGAAACAGGGTGGGCAGAGACCCAGTACTTC
once	TRBV9	NA	TRBJ2-1	CASSVVPLPGNEQFF	TGTGCCAGCAGCGTAGTCCCTCTCCCAGGCAATGAGCAGTTCTTC
NA	TRBV6-1	NA	TRBJ2-1	CASTGGFPYNEQFF	TGTGCCAGCACCGGCGGGTTTCCTTACAATGAGCAGTTCTTC
NA	TRBV19	TRBD2	TRBJ2-3	CASSPSRDYSTDTQYF	TGTGCCAGTAGTCCAAGCCGGGACTACAGCACAGATACGCAGTATTTT
once	TRBV27	TRBD1	TRBJ2-7	CASSLRGTGRTYEQYF	TGTGCCAGCAGTTTGCGAGGGACAGGGAGGACCTACGAGCAGTACTTC
NA	TRBV7-6	NA	TRBJ2-3	CASRPLQGPSTDTQYF	TGTGCCAGCAGGCCACTGCAGGGCCCTAGCACAGATACGCAGTATTTT
NA	TRBV7-9	NA	TRBJ1-2	CASSSTPNYGYTF	TGTGCCAGCAGTTCTACACCAAACTATGGCTACACCTTC
NA	TRBV10-3	NA	TRBJ1-3	CAMTAGNTIYF	TGTGCCATGACCGCTGGGAACACCATATATTTT
NA	TRBV25-1	TRBD1	TRBJ1-2	CASSESGTGVYGYTF	TGTGCCAGCAGTGAATCCGGGACAGGGGTGTATGGCTACACCTTC
NA	TRBV28	TRBD1	TRBJ1-2	CASSLGTGVVGYTF	TGTGCCAGCAGCCTAGGGACAGGGGTTGTTGGCTACACCTTC
NA	TRBV19	NA	TRBJ1-2	CASSINRWGYTF	TGTGCCAGTAGTATTAATCGTTGGGGCTACACCTTC
NA	TRBV7-3	NA	TRBJ2-1	CASSLMPGVNNEQFF	TGTGCCAGCAGCTTAATGCCAGGGGTTAACAATGAGCAGTTCTTC
NA	TRBV11-2	NA	TRBJ2-3	CASSWGNTQYF	TGTGCCAGCAGCTGGGGGAATACGCAGTATTTT
NA	TRBV7-9	TRBD2	TRBJ2-3	CASSTSGRGTDTQYF	TGTGCCAGCAGCACTAGCGGGAGAGGTACAGATACGCAGTATTTT
NA	TRBV28	TRBD1	TRBJ2-7	CASSPSGQGMDYEQYF	TGTGCCAGCAGTCCATCGGGACAGGGGATGGACTACGAGCAGTACTTC